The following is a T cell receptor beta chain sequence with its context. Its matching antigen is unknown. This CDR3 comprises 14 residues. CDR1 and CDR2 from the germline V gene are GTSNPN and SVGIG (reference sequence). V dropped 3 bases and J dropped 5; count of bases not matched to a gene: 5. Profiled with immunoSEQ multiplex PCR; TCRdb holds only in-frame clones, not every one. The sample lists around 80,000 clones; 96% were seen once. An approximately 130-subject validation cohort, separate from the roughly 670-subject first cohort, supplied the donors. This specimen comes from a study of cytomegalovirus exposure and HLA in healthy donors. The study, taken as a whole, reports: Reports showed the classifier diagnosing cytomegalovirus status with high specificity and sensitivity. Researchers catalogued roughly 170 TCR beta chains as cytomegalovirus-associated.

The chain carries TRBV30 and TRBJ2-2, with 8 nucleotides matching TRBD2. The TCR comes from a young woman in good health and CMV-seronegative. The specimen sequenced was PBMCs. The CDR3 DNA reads TGTGCCTGGAGGAGTATAGCGGGAACCGGGGAGCTGTTTTTT. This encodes CAWRSIAGTGELFF.